A single sample is the source of the 29 T cell receptor beta chains below, sequenced in a study of T cell changes during pregnancy in multiple sclerosis. Clones were read by immunoSEQ multiplex PCR, and TCRdb kept only the in-frame ones, dropping some. In the table there are roughly 100,000 clones, 92% of which are singletons. The sequences come from peripheral blood, collected after pregnancy. The source of these receptors is a female donor with multiple sclerosis, enrolled in a pregnancy study.

The J gene is TRBJ1-6, the V gene TRBV30, with TRBD1 as a possible D gene (6 bases). This CDR3 spans 16 amino acids. The germline CDR1 and CDR2 sequences are GTSNPN and SVGIG (reference sequence). The germline V and J ends were trimmed by 3 bases and 9 bases, with 21 bases remaining between them. The CDR3 spells CAWRTRTAGLGSPLHF. CDR3 nucleotides: TGTGCCTGGAGGACCCGGACAGCTGGCTTGGGTTCACCCCTCCACTTT.

The V call is TRBV4-2, the J call TRBJ2-6; TRBD2 matches at 10 bases. The germline V gene encodes CDR1 LGHNA and CDR2 YNFKEQ. V was pared by 4 bases and J by 3 bases, with 15 bases of the junction left unmatched. This CDR3 has 20 residues. Written as DNA, the CDR3 is TGTGCCAGCAGCCCCCACGGGGGGAGCGGGGGGGCGGGTGGGGCCAACGTCCTGACTTTC. Its translation is CASSPHGGSGGAGGANVLTF.

The chain has TRBV7-3 and TRBJ2-3; 7 bases are shared with TRBD2. J lost 2 bases, V lost 3 bases, and 5 bases had no gene match. This CDR3 spans 15 amino acids. In germline, CDR1 is SGHTA, CDR2 FQGTGA. The CDR3 is CASSFIAGLTDTQYF. CDR3 nucleotides: TGTGCCAGCAGCTTCATAGCGGGTCTCACAGATACGCAGTATTTT.

This rearrangement joins TRBV19 to TRBJ2-1; a weak D match, TRBD1 (5 bases). Looked up from germline, CDR1 is LNHDA and CDR2 is SQIVND (reference sequence). The ends were cut back, 5 bases at V and 7 bases at J, with 15 bases in the middle. There are 14 residues in the CDR3. This CDR3 is CASSHQGPLNEQFF. The CDR3 nucleotides read TGTGCCAGTAGTCACCAGGGCCCACTTAATGAGCAGTTCTTC.

CDR3 sequence: CASSFLTGPPLNEQFF. The CDR3 DNA follows: TGTGCCAGCAGCTTTCTGACAGGGCCCCCATTAAATGAGCAGTTCTTC. The chain employs TRBV11-2 and TRBJ2-1, with TRBD1 matching 7 bases. V gave up 3 bases and J gave up 7 bases; unmatched junction bases: 12. The CDR3 sequence is 16 residues long. Looked up from germline, CDR1 is SGHAT and CDR2 is FQNNGV.

The chain uses TRBV10-3 and TRBJ2-7, with D unresolved. CDR1 and CDR2 from the germline V gene are ENHRY and SYGVKD. The CDR3 sequence is 14 residues long. The germline V and J ends were trimmed by 3 bases and 0 bases, with 9 bases remaining between them. The CDR3 spells CAISEVHSSYEQYF. CDR3 in DNA: TGTGCCATCAGTGAAGTCCACAGCTCCTACGAGCAGTACTTC.

V is TRBV7-8 and J is TRBJ2-1; 7 bases align to TRBD2. The CDR3 has 11 residues. V lost 5 bases to trimming and J lost 10 bases; unmatched junction nucleotides: 2. The V gene's germline CDR1 is SGHVS and CDR2 FQNEAQ. The DNA of the CDR3 is TGTGCCAGCAGCGCGGGAGACGAGCAGTTCTTC. Its protein is CASSAGDEQFF. Filled out from reference TRBV7-8 and TRBJ2-1, the complete variable domain reads GAGVSQSPRYKVAKRGQDVALRCDPISGHVSLFWYQQALGQGPEFLTYFQNEAQLDKSGLPSDRFFAERPEGSVSTLKIQRTQQEDSAVYLCASSAGDEQFFGPGTRLTVL.

This chain uses TRBV27 with TRBJ2-7; D is perhaps TRBD2 (6 bases). Germline V gene data show CDR1 as MNHEY and CDR2 as SMNVEV (reference sequence). V lost 10 bases and J lost 3, with 22 bases in between. This CDR3 comprises 15 residues. The CDR3 here is CATRLAGGDIYEQYF. The DNA for the CDR3 is TGTGCCACGCGACTGGCCGGGGGAGATATCTACGAGCAGTACTTC.

This chain uses TRBV6-5 with TRBJ2-7; weak D call: TRBD2 (5 bases). The CDR3 runs to 16 residues. Trimming took 4 bases from V and 3 from J, leaving 19 bases between them. The V gene's germline CDR1 is MNHEY and CDR2 SVGAGI. The CDR3 sequence is CASSFLGVAPLYEQYF. In DNA form, the CDR3 reads TGTGCCAGCAGTTTCCTCGGGGTGGCCCCTCTCTACGAGCAGTACTTC.

The V gene is TRBV7-2, the J gene TRBJ2-5; 8 bases are a match to TRBD1. CDR1 and CDR2 from the germline V gene are SGHTA and FQGNSA. V dropped 3 bases and J dropped 4; count of bases not matched to a gene: 4. This CDR3 has 14 amino acids. This CDR3 is CASSLTGEVETQYF. The CDR3 DNA reads TGTGCCAGCAGCTTGACAGGGGAGGTAGAGACCCAGTACTTC.

The J gene is TRBJ2-1, the V gene TRBV19; possible D gene TRBD2, 5 bases. CDR1 is LNHDA, CDR2 SQIVND, per germline (reference sequence). Trimming took 3 bases from V and 4 from J, leaving 10 bases between them. This CDR3 has 14 amino acids. The CDR3 DNA is TGTGCCAGTAGTATCTTAGGACTTTACAATGAGCAGTTCTTC. It is translated as CASSILGLYNEQFF.

The J gene is TRBJ2-7, the V gene TRBV14; unclear D gene. V lost 3 bases and J 6 bases, leaving 12 bases between the germline ends. Germline assignment: CDR1 SGHDN and CDR2 FVKESK. The CDR3 has 13 residues. This CDR3 is CASSHRVLTEQYF. The CDR3 bases are TGTGCCAGCAGCCATCGGGTCCTTACCGAGCAGTACTTC.

The rearrangement links TRBV2 to TRBJ2-3; TRBD2 matches 14 bases. CDR1 is SNHLY, CDR2 FYNNEI, per germline. J was trimmed by 6 bases and V by 2 bases; bases with no gene match: 13. The CDR3 extends over 19 amino acids. The CDR3 DNA reads TGTGCCAGCAGTGAAACCCCAGGACTAGCGGGGGGACCCCGGGATACGCAGTATTTT. It translates to CASSETPGLAGGPRDTQYF. The whole variable domain, filled in from reference TRBV2 and TRBJ2-3, reads EPEVTQTPSHQVTQMGQEVILRCVPISNHLYFYWYRQILGQKVEFLVSFYNNEISEKSEIFDDQFSVERPDGSNFTLKIRSTKLEDSAMYFCASSETPGLAGGPRDTQYFGPGTRLTVL.

The rearrangement uses TRBV6-5 and TRBJ2-2; D is perhaps TRBD2 (5 bases). The CDR3 contains 15 residues. V dropped 5 bases and J dropped 5 bases, with 15 bases sitting between them. From germline, CDR1 is MNHEY and CDR2 SVGAGI. The CDR3 coding sequence is TGTGCCAGCAGTCGCGCACCCGGGGTTACCGGGGAGCTGTTTTTT. This translates into CASSRAPGVTGELFF.

The chain joins TRBV5-1 to TRBJ2-5, with TRBD1 as a possible D gene (5 bases). V was pared by 6 bases and J by 4 bases, with 16 bases between. This CDR3 has 14 amino acids. Germline CDR1 reads SGHRS; CDR2 reads YFSETQ. In nucleotides, the CDR3 is TGCGCCAGCATGAGGCAGGGTGTCCGAGAGACCCAGTACTTC. Amino acid sequence: CASMRQGVRETQYF.

The chain employs TRBV27 and TRBJ1-4; D not certain. Trimming left V 2 bases short and J 5 bases short, with 6 bases between. This CDR3 contains 13 residues. Germline CDR1 and CDR2: MNHEY and SMNVEV (reference sequence). The CDR3 bases are TGTGCCAGCAGTTTAGGAGGGAATGAAAAACTGTTTTTT. It codes for CASSLGGNEKLFF.

Regarding this clone: At one end, the junction sequence differs from germline, possibly due to a read error. This chain uses TRBV7-6 with TRBJ1-3; 8 bases match TRBD1. Germline loops: CDR1 SGHVS, CDR2 FNYEAQ. The CDR3 loop spans 16 amino acids. As DNA, the CDR3 is TGTGCCAGCAGCATAGCTGTAGACAGGGGTGGAAACACCATATATTTT. Amino acid sequence: CASSIAVDRGGNTIYF.

The chain combines TRBV5-1 with TRBJ2-7, with a tentative D call TRBD2 (6 bases). V lost 4 bases and J 3 bases, leaving 14 bases between the germline ends. This CDR3 spans 14 amino acids. Germline V gene lookup returns CDR1 SGHRS and CDR2 YFSETQ. The CDR3 here is CASSQTGVGYEQYF. The CDR3 nucleotides read TGCGCCAGCAGCCAAACGGGAGTTGGCTACGAGCAGTACTTC.

The V gene is TRBV9, the J gene TRBJ1-1; the D gene is possibly TRBD1 (5 bases). Germline-derived CDR1 and CDR2 are SGDLS and YYNGEE. This CDR3 region has 13 residues. The V gene lost 0 bases and the J gene lost 6 bases, with 9 bases spanning the gap. Written as DNA, the CDR3 is TGTGCCAGCAGCGTAGGGTGGGGCGCTGAAGCTTTCTTT. This encodes CASSVGWGAEAFF.

This chain joins TRBV28 and TRBJ2-5; D may be TRBD2 (6 bases). CDR3 length: 13 amino acids. CDR1 and CDR2 (germline): MDHEN, SYDVKM. Trimming cost V 5 bases and J 5 bases, with 12 bases left between them. Here the CDR3 reads CASSPTGRETQYF. The CDR3 coding sequence is TGTGCCAGCAGTCCCACTGGGAGGGAGACCCAGTACTTC.

The rearrangement joins TRBV10-3 to TRBJ1-1; D perhaps matches TRBD1 (6 bases). The length of the CDR3 is 15 residues. V was shortened by 3 bases and J by 2 bases, with 13 bases between the two germline ends. CDR1 is ENHRY, CDR2 SYGVKD, per germline. The DNA for the CDR3 is TGTGCCATCAGTGAAAAATTACAGGGCAACACTGAAGCTTTCTTT. Translating it yields CAISEKLQGNTEAFF.

The V and J genes are TRBV2 and TRBJ1-4; 7 bases line up with TRBD1. J was trimmed by 1 base and V by 5 bases; bases with no gene match: 4. CDR1 and CDR2 (germline): SNHLY, FYNNEI. The CDR3 extends over 15 amino acids. In nucleotides, the CDR3 is TGTGCCAGCAGTTCAAGGGGGCAAACTAATGAAAAACTGTTTTTT. Translating it yields CASSSRGQTNEKLFF. Based on the CDR3 plus reference TRBV2 and TRBJ1-4, the full variable domain is EPEVTQTPSHQVTQMGQEVILRCVPISNHLYFYWYRQILGQKVEFLVSFYNNEISEKSEIFDDQFSVERPDGSNFTLKIRSTKLEDSAMYFCASSSRGQTNEKLFFGSGTQLSVL.

V is TRBV2 and J is TRBJ1-6; the D gene is possibly TRBD1 (6 bases). Looked up from germline, CDR1 is SNHLY and CDR2 is FYNNEI. With 7 bases removed from V and 7 bases from J, the gap between germline ends came to 14 bases. This CDR3 is built from 14 residues. CDR3 amino acids: CASIRDISNSPLHF. The CDR3 nucleotides are TGTGCCAGCATTCGGGACATTTCAAATTCACCCCTCCACTTT.

The chain uses TRBV14 and TRBJ2-7; TRBD2 matches 7 bases. The V gene end was trimmed by 6 bases and the J gene end by 4 bases; junction bases not matched to a gene: 12. The CDR3 loop spans 15 amino acids. Germline CDR1 is SGHDN and CDR2 is FVKESK. The DNA for the CDR3 is TGTGCCAGCAGGTCGTCAGCGGGGACTTTTTACGAGCAGTACTTC. Protein sequence: CASRSSAGTFYEQYF.

The chain links TRBV27 to TRBJ1-1, with a tentative D call TRBD1 (6 bases). The V and J ends lost 5 bases and 5 bases respectively, with 15 bases between them. The germline gives CDR1 MNHEY, CDR2 SMNVEV (reference sequence). The CDR3 runs 14 residues. The CDR3 here is CASSPYKGETEAFF. CDR3 DNA: TGTGCCAGCAGTCCCTATAAGGGGGAGACTGAAGCTTTCTTT.

V and J are TRBV7-9 and TRBJ2-1; weak D call: TRBD1 (5 bases). V was pared by 5 bases and J by 0 bases, with 14 bases between. CDR3 size: 16 residues. CDR1 and CDR2 (germline): SEHNR, FQNEAQ (reference sequence). CDR3 loop: CASSARQGLSYNEQFF. The CDR3 nucleotides are TGTGCCAGCAGCGCTCGGCAGGGTCTCTCCTACAATGAGCAGTTCTTC.

This chain connects TRBV6-4 to TRBJ1-2; unclear D gene. V dropped 5 bases and J dropped 4 bases, with 14 bases sitting between them. The length of the CDR3 is 14 residues. Germline loops: CDR1 MRHNA, CDR2 SNTAGT. The CDR3 loop is CASSPGSDFYGYTF. CDR3 in DNA: TGTGCCAGCAGTCCCGGGTCAGACTTCTATGGCTACACCTTC.

This clone was recorded once. The rearrangement joins TRBV19 to TRBJ1-1, with 7 nucleotides matching TRBD1. Germline trimming cut 3 bases from V and 11 bases from J; bases unmatched to any gene: 18. This CDR3 is 16 amino acids long. Germline values: CDR1 LNHDA, CDR2 SQIVND (reference sequence). This CDR3 is CASSMGQSSLIVEAFF. The CDR3 bases are TGTGCCAGTAGTATGGGACAGAGCTCGCTTATTGTTGAGGCTTTCTTT.

The chain couples TRBV28 to TRBJ1-2; the match to TRBD1 covers 10 bases. The V and J ends lost 2 bases and 5 bases, in that order; junction bases with no gene match: 5. Germline V gene sequence: CDR1 MDHEN, CDR2 SYDVKM. The CDR3 contains 15 residues. The CDR3 region is CASSLGTGVFYGYTF. The CDR3 DNA reads TGTGCCAGCAGTTTAGGGACAGGGGTGTTTTATGGCTACACCTTC.